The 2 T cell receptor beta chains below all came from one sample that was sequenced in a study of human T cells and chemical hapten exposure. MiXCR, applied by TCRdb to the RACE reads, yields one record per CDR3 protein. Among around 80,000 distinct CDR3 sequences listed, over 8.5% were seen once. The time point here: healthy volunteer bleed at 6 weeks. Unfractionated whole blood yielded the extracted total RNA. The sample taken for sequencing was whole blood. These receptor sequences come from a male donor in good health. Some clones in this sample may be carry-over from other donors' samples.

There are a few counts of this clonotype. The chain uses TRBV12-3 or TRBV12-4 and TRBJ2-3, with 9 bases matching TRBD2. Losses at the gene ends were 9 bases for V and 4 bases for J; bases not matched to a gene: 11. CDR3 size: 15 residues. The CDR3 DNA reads TGTGCCAGGCCGGGACTAGCCCATTTATCAGATACGCAGTATTTT. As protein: CARPGLAHLSDTQYF.

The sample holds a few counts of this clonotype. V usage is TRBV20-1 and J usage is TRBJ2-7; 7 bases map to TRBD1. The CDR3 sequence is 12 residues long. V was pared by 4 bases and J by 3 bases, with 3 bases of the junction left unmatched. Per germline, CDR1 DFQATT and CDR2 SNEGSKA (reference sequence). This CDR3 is CSANRDSYEQYF. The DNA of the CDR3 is TGCAGTGCTAACCGGGACAGCTACGAGCAGTACTTC.